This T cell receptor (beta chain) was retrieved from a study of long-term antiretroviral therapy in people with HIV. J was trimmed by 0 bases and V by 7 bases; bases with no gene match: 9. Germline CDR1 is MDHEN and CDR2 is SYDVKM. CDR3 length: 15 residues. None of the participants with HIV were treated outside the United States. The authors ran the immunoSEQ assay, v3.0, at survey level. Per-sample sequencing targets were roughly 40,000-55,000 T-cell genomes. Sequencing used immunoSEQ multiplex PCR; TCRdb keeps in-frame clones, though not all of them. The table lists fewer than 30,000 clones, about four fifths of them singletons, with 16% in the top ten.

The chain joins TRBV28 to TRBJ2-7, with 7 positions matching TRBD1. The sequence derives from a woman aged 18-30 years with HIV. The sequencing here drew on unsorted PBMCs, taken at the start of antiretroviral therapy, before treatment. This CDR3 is CASIPTGLSSYEQYF. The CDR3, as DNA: TGTGCCAGCATCCCGACAGGGCTTAGCTCCTACGAGCAGTACTTC.